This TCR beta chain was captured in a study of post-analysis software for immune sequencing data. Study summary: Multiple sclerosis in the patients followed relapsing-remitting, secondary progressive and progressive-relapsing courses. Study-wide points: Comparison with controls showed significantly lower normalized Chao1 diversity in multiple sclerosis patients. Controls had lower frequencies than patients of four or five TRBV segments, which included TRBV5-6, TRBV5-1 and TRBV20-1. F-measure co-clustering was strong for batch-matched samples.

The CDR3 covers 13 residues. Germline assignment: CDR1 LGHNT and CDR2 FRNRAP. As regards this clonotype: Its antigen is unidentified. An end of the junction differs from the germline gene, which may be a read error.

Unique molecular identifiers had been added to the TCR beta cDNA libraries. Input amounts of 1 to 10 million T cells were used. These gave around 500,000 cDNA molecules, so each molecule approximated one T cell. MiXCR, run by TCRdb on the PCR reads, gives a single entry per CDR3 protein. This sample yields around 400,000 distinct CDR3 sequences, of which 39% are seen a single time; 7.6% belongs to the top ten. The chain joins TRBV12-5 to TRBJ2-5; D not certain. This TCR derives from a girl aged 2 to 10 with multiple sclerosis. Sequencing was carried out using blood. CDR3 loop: CASGPPWPEAQYF. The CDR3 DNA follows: TGTGCTAGTGGTCCCCCGTGGCCAGAGGCCCAGTACTTC.